The rows below give T cell receptor beta chains drawn from one sample of a study of CD8+ T cells in alopecia areata. The assay was immunoSEQ multiplex PCR, and TCRdb's table has in-frame clones only and misses some. The table records hundreds of thousands of clones, approximately 38% of them present only once. The sequences come from CD4+ T cells sorted from blood, collected between weeks 30 and 35, from a patient treated with tofacitinib. These receptors were obtained from a human donor with alopecia areata. Both conserved end residues are part of each CDR3. A D gene is named only where the DNA matches it firmly. The listing skips clone size in some rows; elsewhere it reads once, few, many or a size class.

J gene: TRBJ1-4; D gene: .; clone size: .; V gene: TRBV29-1; CDR3 protein: CSVEEGRAEKLFF; CDR3 DNA: TGCAGCGTTGAAGAGGGGAGGGCCGAAAAACTGTTTTTT
J gene: TRBJ2-2; D gene: TRBD2; clone size: few; V gene: TRBV9; CDR3 protein: CASSVFHGGKNTGELFF; CDR3 DNA: TGTGCCAGCAGCGTTTTTCACGGGGGGAAAAACACCGGGGAGCTGTTTTTT
J gene: TRBJ2-1; D gene: TRBD2; clone size: .; V gene: TRBV5-1; CDR3 protein: CASSVATSPNVNEQFF; CDR3 DNA: TGCGCCAGCAGCGTAGCGACTAGCCCAAACGTTAATGAGCAGTTCTTC
J gene: TRBJ2-1; D gene: TRBD1; clone size: .; V gene: TRBV29-1; CDR3 protein: CSVKFPGQGSYNEQFF; CDR3 DNA: TGCAGCGTGAAATTTCCGGGACAGGGAAGCTACAATGAGCAGTTCTTC
J gene: TRBJ2-3; D gene: TRBD2; clone size: .; V gene: TRBV29-1; CDR3 protein: CSVAVVASGGTDTQYF; CDR3 DNA: TGCAGCGTTGCGGTAGTGGCTAGCGGGGGGACAGATACGCAGTATTTT
J gene: TRBJ1-1; D gene: .; clone size: .; V gene: TRBV25-1; CDR3 protein: CASRERGHDTEAFF; CDR3 DNA: TGTGCCAGCAGGGAGCGGGGGCATGACACTGAAGCTTTCTTT
J gene: TRBJ1-4; D gene: TRBD1; clone size: .; V gene: TRBV25-1; CDR3 protein: CASSGDRANEKLFF; CDR3 DNA: TGTGCCAGCAGTGGGGACAGGGCCAATGAAAAACTGTTTTTT
J gene: TRBJ1-2; D gene: .; clone size: .; V gene: TRBV30; CDR3 protein: CAWSRTEILYGYTF; CDR3 DNA: TGTGCCTGGAGTCGAACAGAGATCTTATATGGCTACACCTTC
J gene: TRBJ1-4; D gene: TRBD1; clone size: few; V gene: TRBV29-1; CDR3 protein: CSGGTGAFRNEKLFF; CDR3 DNA: TGCAGCGGGGGGACAGGAGCCTTTCGTAATGAAAAACTGTTTTTT
J gene: TRBJ1-1; D gene: TRBD1; clone size: .; V gene: TRBV29-1; CDR3 protein: CSVGGQRNTEAFF; CDR3 DNA: TGCAGCGTTGGGGGACAGCGAAACACTGAAGCTTTCTTT
J gene: TRBJ2-7; D gene: TRBD2; clone size: .; V gene: TRBV30; CDR3 protein: CAWSGGLAGPSHEQYF; CDR3 DNA: TGTGCCTGGAGTGGGGGACTAGCGGGACCCTCTCACGAGCAGTACTTC
J gene: TRBJ2-7; D gene: .; clone size: .; V gene: TRBV4-1; CDR3 protein: CASSQGEWSDF; CDR3 DNA: TGCGCCAGCAGCCAAGGGGAGTGGTCTGACTTC
J gene: TRBJ1-2; D gene: .; clone size: .; V gene: TRBV7-9; CDR3 protein: CASSSPGRTYGYTF; CDR3 DNA: TGTGCCAGCAGCTCCCCGGGACGAACCTATGGCTACACCTTC
J gene: TRBJ2-3; D gene: .; clone size: .; V gene: TRBV2; CDR3 protein: CASSRQQYTDTQYF; CDR3 DNA: TGTGCCAGCAGCAGACAGCAGTACACAGATACGCAGTATTTT
J gene: TRBJ2-1; D gene: .; clone size: once; V gene: TRBV27; CDR3 protein: CASSLQLAYNEQFF; CDR3 DNA: TGTGCCAGCAGTTTACAACTAGCCTACAATGAGCAGTTCTTC
J gene: TRBJ1-5; D gene: .; clone size: .; V gene: TRBV6-5; CDR3 protein: CASTSRSAGQPQHF; CDR3 DNA: TGTGCCAGCACATCTCGGTCTGCAGGTCAGCCCCAGCATTTT
J gene: TRBJ1-4; D gene: .; clone size: .; V gene: TRBV4-1; CDR3 protein: CASSNRATNEKLFF; CDR3 DNA: TGCGCCAGCAGCAACAGGGCGACTAATGAAAAACTGTTTTTT
J gene: TRBJ2-7; D gene: .; clone size: few; V gene: TRBV30; CDR3 protein: CAWSVGRYEQYF; CDR3 DNA: TGTGCCTGGAGTGTTGGTCGCTACGAGCAGTACTTC
J gene: TRBJ1-2; D gene: .; clone size: .; V gene: TRBV11-2; CDR3 protein: CASSLDPGHNTYTF; CDR3 DNA: TGTGCCAGCAGCTTAGATCCCGGACACAATACCTACACCTTC
J gene: TRBJ2-3; D gene: .; clone size: .; V gene: TRBV10-3; CDR3 protein: CAISALQTDTQYF; CDR3 DNA: TGTGCCATCAGTGCCCTACAGACAGATACGCAGTATTTT
J gene: TRBJ2-7; D gene: .; clone size: few; V gene: TRBV5-1; CDR3 protein: CASSTTATTSYEQYF; CDR3 DNA: TGCGCCAGCAGCACGACTGCGACTACCTCCTACGAGCAGTACTTC
J gene: TRBJ1-1; D gene: .; clone size: .; V gene: TRBV18; CDR3 protein: CASSPAGRGNAEAFF; CDR3 DNA: TGTGCCAGCTCACCTGCGGGTCGGGGGAACGCTGAAGCTTTCTTT
J gene: TRBJ1-4; D gene: .; clone size: few; V gene: TRBV6-5; CDR3 protein: CASSYRGGEKLFF; CDR3 DNA: TGTGCCAGCAGTTATCGGGGGGGTGAAAAACTGTTTTTT
J gene: TRBJ2-3; D gene: .; clone size: .; V gene: TRBV5-1; CDR3 protein: CASSLGAGAADTQYF; CDR3 DNA: TGCGCCAGCAGCTTGGGGGCAGGAGCCGCAGATACGCAGTATTTT
J gene: TRBJ1-2; D gene: TRBD1; clone size: .; V gene: TRBV28; CDR3 protein: CASRLGQGGSYGYTF; CDR3 DNA: TGTGCCAGCAGACTTGGGCAGGGGGGGAGCTATGGCTACACCTTC